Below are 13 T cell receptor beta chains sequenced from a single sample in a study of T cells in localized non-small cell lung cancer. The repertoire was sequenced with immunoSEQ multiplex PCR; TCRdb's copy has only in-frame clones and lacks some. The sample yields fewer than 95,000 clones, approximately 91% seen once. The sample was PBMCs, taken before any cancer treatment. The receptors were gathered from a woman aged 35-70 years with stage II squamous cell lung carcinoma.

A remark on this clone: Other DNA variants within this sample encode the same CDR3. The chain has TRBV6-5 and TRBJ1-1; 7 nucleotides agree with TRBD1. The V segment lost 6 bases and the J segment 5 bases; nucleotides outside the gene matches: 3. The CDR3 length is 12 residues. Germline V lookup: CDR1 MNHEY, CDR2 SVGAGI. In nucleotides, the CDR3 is TGTGCCAGCAGGCGGACAGGAACTGAAGCTTTCTTT. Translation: CASRRTGTEAFF.

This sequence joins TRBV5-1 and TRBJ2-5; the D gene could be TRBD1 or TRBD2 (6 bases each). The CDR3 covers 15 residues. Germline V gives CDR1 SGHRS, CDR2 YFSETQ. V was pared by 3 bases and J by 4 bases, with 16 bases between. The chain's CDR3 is CASSSEGGSPETQYF. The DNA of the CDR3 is TGCGCCAGCAGCTCAGAGGGGGGCTCGCCAGAGACCCAGTACTTC.

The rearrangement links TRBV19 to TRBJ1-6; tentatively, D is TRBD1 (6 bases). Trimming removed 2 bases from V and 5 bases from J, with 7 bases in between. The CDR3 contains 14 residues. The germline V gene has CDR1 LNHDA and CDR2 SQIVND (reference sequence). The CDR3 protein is CASSIRGDNSPLHF. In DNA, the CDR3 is TGTGCCAGTAGTATAAGGGGGGATAATTCACCCCTCCACTTT.

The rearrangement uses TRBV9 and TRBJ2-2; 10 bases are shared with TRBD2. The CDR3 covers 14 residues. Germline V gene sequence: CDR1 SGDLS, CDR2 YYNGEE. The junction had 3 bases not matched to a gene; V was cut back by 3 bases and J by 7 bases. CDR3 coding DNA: TGTGCCAGCAGCGCCCGGACTAGCGGCGGGGAGCTGTTTTTT. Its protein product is CASSARTSGGELFF.

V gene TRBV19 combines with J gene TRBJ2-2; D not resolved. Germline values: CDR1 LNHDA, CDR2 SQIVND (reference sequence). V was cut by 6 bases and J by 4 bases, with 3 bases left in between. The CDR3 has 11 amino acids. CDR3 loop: CASRLTGELFF. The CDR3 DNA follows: TGTGCCAGTAGGCTCACCGGGGAGCTGTTTTTT.

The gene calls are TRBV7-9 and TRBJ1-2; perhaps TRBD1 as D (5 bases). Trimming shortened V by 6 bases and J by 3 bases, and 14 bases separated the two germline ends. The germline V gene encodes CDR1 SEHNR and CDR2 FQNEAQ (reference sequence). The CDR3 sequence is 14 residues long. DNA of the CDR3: TGTGCCAGCAGTCCTGAGGGGACGCACTATGGCTACACCTTC. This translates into CASSPEGTHYGYTF. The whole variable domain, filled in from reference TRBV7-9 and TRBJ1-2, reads DTGVSQNPRHKITKRGQNVTFRCDPISEHNRLYWYRQTLGQGPEFLTYFQNEAQLEKSRLLSDRFSAERPKGSFSTLEIQRTEQGDSAMYLCASSPEGTHYGYTFGSGTRLTVV.

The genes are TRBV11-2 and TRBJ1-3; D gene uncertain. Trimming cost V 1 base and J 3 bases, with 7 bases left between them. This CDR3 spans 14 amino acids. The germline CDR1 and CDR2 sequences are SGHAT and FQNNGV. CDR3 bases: TGTGCCAGCAGCTTAGGGGAATTTGGAAACACCATATATTTT. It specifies CASSLGEFGNTIYF.

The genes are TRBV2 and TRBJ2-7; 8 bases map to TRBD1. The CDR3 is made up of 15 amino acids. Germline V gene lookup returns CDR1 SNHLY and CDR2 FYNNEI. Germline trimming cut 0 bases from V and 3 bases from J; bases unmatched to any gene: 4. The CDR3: CASSEAPGQGYEQYF. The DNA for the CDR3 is TGTGCCAGCAGTGAAGCCCCCGGACAGGGCTACGAGCAGTACTTC.

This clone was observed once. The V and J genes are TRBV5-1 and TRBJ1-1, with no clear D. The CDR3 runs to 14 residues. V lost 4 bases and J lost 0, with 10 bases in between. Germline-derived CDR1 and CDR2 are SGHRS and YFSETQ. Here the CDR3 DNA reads TGCGCCAGCAGCCCACAGCCCTTGAACACTGAAGCTTTCTTT. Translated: CASSPQPLNTEAFF. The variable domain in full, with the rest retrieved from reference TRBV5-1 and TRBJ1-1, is KAGVTQTPRYLIKTRGQQVTLSCSPISGHRSVSWYQQTPGQGLQFLFEYFSETQRNKGNFPGRFSGRQFSNSRSEMNVSTLELGDSALYLCASSPQPLNTEAFFGQGTRLTVV.

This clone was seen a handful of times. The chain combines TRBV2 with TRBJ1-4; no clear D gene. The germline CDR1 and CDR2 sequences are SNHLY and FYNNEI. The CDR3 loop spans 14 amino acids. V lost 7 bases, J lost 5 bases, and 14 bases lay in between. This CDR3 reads CASTEEGPNEKLFF. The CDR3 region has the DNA TGTGCCAGCACCGAGGAGGGTCCCAATGAAAAACTGTTTTTT.

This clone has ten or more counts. The CDR3 DNA reads TGTGCCAGCAGCCCGGCCGGATCGGAAGCTTTCTTT. It is translated as CASSPAGSEAFF. The V call is TRBV5-4, the J call TRBJ1-1; D gene unclear. This CDR3 is built from 12 residues. Germline assignment: CDR1 SGHNT and CDR2 YYREEE (reference sequence). The germline V and J ends were trimmed by 4 bases and 8 bases, with 12 bases remaining between them.

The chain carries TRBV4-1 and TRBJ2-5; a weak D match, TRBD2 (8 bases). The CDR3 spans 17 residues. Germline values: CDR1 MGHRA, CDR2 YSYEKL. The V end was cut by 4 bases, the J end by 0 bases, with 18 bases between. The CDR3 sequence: CASSPGRDSLYQETQYF. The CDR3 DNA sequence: TGCGCCAGCAGCCCCGGGAGGGACAGCCTATACCAAGAGACCCAGTACTTC.

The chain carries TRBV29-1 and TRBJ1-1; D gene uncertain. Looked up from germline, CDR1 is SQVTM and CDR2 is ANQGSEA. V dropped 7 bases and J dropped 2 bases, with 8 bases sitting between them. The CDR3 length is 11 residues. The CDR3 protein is CSGSFNTEAFF. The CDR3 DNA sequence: TGCAGCGGGAGCTTCAACACTGAAGCTTTCTTT. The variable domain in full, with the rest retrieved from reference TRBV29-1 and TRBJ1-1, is SAVISQKPSRDICQRGTSLTIQCQVDSQVTMMFWYRQQPGQSLTLIATANQGSEATYESGFVIDKFPISRPNLTFSTLTVSNMSPEDSSIYLCSGSFNTEAFFGQGTRLTVV.